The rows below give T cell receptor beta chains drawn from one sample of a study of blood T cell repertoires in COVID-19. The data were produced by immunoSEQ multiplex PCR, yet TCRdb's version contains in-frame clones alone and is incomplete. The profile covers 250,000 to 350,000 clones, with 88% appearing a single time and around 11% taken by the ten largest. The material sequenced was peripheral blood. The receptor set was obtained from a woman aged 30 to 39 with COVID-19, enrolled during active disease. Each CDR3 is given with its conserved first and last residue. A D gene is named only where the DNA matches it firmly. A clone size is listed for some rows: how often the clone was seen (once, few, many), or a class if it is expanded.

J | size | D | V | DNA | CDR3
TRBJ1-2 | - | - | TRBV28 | TGTGCCAGCAGTTTTAACAGAAACTATGGCTACACCTTC | CASSFNRNYGYTF
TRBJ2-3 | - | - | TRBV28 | TGTGCCAGCCTCTCGTTGGGAGCGGGCGATACGCAGTATTTT | CASLSLGAGDTQYF
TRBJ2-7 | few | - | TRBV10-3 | TGTGCCATCAGTGAGAGGGACTTCTACGAGCAGTACTTC | CAISERDFYEQYF
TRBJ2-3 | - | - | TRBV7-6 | TGTGCCAGCAGCTTAGGACTCGGAGGGGGGGCAGATACGCAGTATTTT | CASSLGLGGGADTQYF
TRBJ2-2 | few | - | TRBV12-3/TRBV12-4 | TGTGCCAGCACGGGAACCGGGGAGCTGTTTTTT | CASTGTGELFF
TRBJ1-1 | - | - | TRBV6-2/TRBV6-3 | TGTGCCAGCAGCCACAGGGTGAACACTGAAGCTTTCTTT | CASSHRVNTEAFF
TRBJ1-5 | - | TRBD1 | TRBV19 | TGTGCCAGTAAGACGGACAGGGGGCGCATAGATCAGCCCCAGCATTTT | CASKTDRGRIDQPQHF
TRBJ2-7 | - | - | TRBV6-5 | TGTGCCAGCAGCTCCTCCGGGACAATCTACGAGCAGTACTTC | CASSSSGTIYEQYF
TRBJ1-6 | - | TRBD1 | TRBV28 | TGTGCCAGCAGGCCGGACAGGGGACCGTATAATTCACCCCTCCACTTT | CASRPDRGPYNSPLHF
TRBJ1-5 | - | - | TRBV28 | TGTGCCAGCAGTTCCCGGGCCCCAAACAGGCAGCCCCAGCATTTT | CASSSRAPNRQPQHF
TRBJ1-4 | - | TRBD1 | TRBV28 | TGTGCCAGCAGTCAACCGACAGGGGGGACTGAAAAACTGTTTTTT | CASSQPTGGTEKLFF
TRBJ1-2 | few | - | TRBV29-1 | TGCAGCGTTCGGGGGGCGGGGTCTAACTATGGCTACACCTTC | CSVRGAGSNYGYTF
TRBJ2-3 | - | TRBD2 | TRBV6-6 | TGTGCCAGCAGTCCGGGTTTGGCTAGCGGGAGGTACACAGATACGCAGTATTTT | CASSPGLASGRYTDTQYF
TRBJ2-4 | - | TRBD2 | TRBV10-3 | TGTGCCATCAGCCGAAGCGGGGAAAACATTCAGTACTTC | CAISRSGENIQYF
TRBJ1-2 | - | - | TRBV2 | TGTGCCAGCAGTGTCCGCTTCTCTCAGGGAGGCTACACCTTC | CASSVRFSQGGYTF
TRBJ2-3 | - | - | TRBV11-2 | TGTGCCAGCAGCTTAGCTCTGTCCGGGAGCGGCACAGATACGCAGTATTTT | CASSLALSGSGTDTQYF
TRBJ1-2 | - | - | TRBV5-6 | TGTGCCAGCAGCACGGGCCTAAGGGAGGACGATAACTATGGCTACACCTTC | CASSTGLREDDNYGYTF
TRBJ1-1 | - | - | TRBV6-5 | TGTGCCAGCAGTTACTCGGGGGCGGGGAACACTGAAGCTTTCTTT | CASSYSGAGNTEAFF
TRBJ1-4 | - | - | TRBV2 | TGTGCCAGCAGGGTCTTGAGTGAAAAACTGTTTTTT | CASRVLSEKLFF
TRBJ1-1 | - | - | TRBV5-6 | TGTGCCAGCAGCAACGACAGATGGTCTGAAGCTTTCTTT | CASSNDRWSEAFF
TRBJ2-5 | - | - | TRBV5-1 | TGCGCCAGCAGCTTGGTACAGGCGAGAGAGACCCAGTACTTC | CASSLVQARETQYF